The 31 T cell receptor beta chains in this list originate from one sample, sequenced in a study of blood T cells in healthy people across ages. PCR was performed a second time for roughly 6 to 12 cycles using a sample-barcoded 5' primer and a J-beta primer mix. Using its own MiXCR run on the 5' RACE reads, TCRdb lists one record per CDR3 protein. The table includes hundreds of thousands of distinct CDR3 sequences, approximately 40% detected once. Sequences were obtained from blood. These receptors were obtained from a man aged 80 or over in good health.

The chain combines TRBV28 with TRBJ1-5, with D hard to call. V was clipped by 7 bases and J by 4 bases, with 8 bases between them. The CDR3 loop spans 12 amino acids. Germline CDR1 and CDR2: MDHEN and SYDVKM. The CDR3, as DNA: TGTGCCAGCAATCCAGGAAATCAGCCCCAGCATTTT. This gives the protein CASNPGNQPQHF.

This chain connects TRBV14 to TRBJ2-5; tentative D call: TRBD2 (6 bases). This CDR3 has 15 amino acids. The ends were cut back, 4 bases at V and 1 base at J, with 13 bases in the middle. Germline assignment: CDR1 SGHDN and CDR2 FVKESK. The DNA for the CDR3 is TGTGCCAGCAGCCCCGGGACTTTACTCCAAGAGACCCAGTACTTC. It specifies CASSPGTLLQETQYF.

As regards this clonotype: A read error is possible here, since a much larger clone lies one base away. The genes are TRBV25-1 and TRBJ2-6, with D possibly matching TRBD1 (5 bases). The CDR3 runs to 15 residues. In germline, CDR1 is MGHDK, CDR2 SYGVNS. DNA for the CDR3: TGTGCCAGCAGTGGGTCCCCGGCTGGGGCCAACGTCCTGAATTTC. Translating it yields CASSGSPAGANVLNF.

The J gene is TRBJ2-7, the V gene TRBV11-1; 9 nucleotides line up with TRBD1. Germline V gene lookup returns CDR1 SGHAT and CDR2 FQDESV (reference sequence). V lost 4 bases and J lost 0; bases outside the gene matches: 10. CDR3 length: 17 residues. CDR3 loop: CASSSREWTGDSYEQYF. DNA for the CDR3: TGTGCCAGCAGCTCTCGAGAATGGACAGGGGACTCCTACGAGCAGTACTTC.

This chain connects TRBV9 to TRBJ1-2, with 7 bases fitting TRBD1. V was clipped by 3 bases and J by 8 bases; unmatched bases: 13. The CDR3 length is 15 residues. Germline CDR1 and CDR2: SGDLS and YYNGEE. This CDR3 reads CASSGDATRGQGYTF. The CDR3, as DNA: TGTGCCAGCAGCGGAGACGCGACGAGGGGGCAGGGCTACACCTTC. Variable domain in full (rest from reference TRBV9 and TRBJ1-2): DSGVTQTPKHLITATGQRVTLRCSPRSGDLSVYWYQQSLDQGLQFLIQYYNGEERAKGNILERFSAQQFPDLHSELNLSSLELGDSALYFCASSGDATRGQGYTFGSGTRLTVV.

This sequence joins TRBV29-1 and TRBJ2-1, with 7 bases fitting TRBD2. The CDR3 contains 18 residues. V was pared by 4 bases and J by 0 bases, with 15 bases of the junction left unmatched. The V gene's germline CDR1 is SQVTM and CDR2 ANQGSEA. The CDR3 loop is CSVVWRESPRSSYNEQFF. In DNA form, the CDR3 reads TGCAGCGTTGTGTGGCGGGAGTCTCCCCGAAGCTCCTACAATGAGCAGTTCTTC.

The chain carries TRBV19 and TRBJ1-3; D not certain. This CDR3 comprises 12 residues. V lost 4 bases to trimming and J lost 0 bases, with 1 base between them. Germline V CDR1 and CDR2: LNHDA, SQIVND (reference sequence). The CDR3: CASSNSGNTIYF. In nucleotides, the CDR3 is TGTGCCAGTAGTAACTCTGGAAACACCATATATTTT.

The chain joins TRBV27 to TRBJ2-7, with D perhaps matching TRBD1 (5 bases). The germline CDR1 and CDR2 sequences are MNHEY and SMNVEV (reference sequence). The CDR3 is made up of 13 amino acids. Trimming stripped 5 bases from V and 8 bases from J, with 16 bases between. The CDR3 DNA follows: TGTGCCAGCAGTCGAAAGGGGTTGCAGAAGCAGTACTTC. Protein product: CASSRKGLQKQYF.

The sample holds a few counts of this clonotype. This chain links TRBV6-6 with TRBJ2-5; 10 bases fit TRBD1. The CDR3 spans 15 residues. Looked up from germline, CDR1 is MNHNY and CDR2 is SVGAGI (reference sequence). V shed 4 bases and J 5 bases; nucleotides not matched to a gene: 7. CDR3 amino acids: CASSSPGQGSETQYF. As DNA, the CDR3 is TGTGCCAGCAGTTCCCCGGGACAGGGGAGCGAGACCCAGTACTTC.

V is TRBV3-1 and J is TRBJ2-7; D is tentatively TRBD1 or TRBD2 (5 bases each). This CDR3 comprises 15 residues. With 1 base removed from V and 7 bases from J, the gap between germline ends came to 17 bases. Per germline, CDR1 LGHDT and CDR2 YNNKEL (reference sequence). This chain's CDR3 is CASSQGVAGSLEQYF. The CDR3 bases are TGTGCCAGCAGCCAAGGGGTAGCAGGGAGCTTGGAGCAGTACTTC.

This clonotype was counted a few times. The chain uses TRBV24-1 and TRBJ2-1; the D is unclear. CDR3 length: 16 residues. CDR1 KGHDR and CDR2 SFDVKD come from the germline V gene. Trimming took 4 bases from V and 0 from J, leaving 12 bases between them. The CDR3 loop is CATSDNLPSSYNEQFF. The CDR3 DNA follows: TGTGCCACCAGTGACAATCTCCCGAGCTCCTACAATGAGCAGTTCTTC.

The chain couples TRBV6-2 or TRBV6-3 to TRBJ2-3; weak D call: TRBD2 (5 bases). The CDR3 contains 15 residues. Germline CDR1 MNHEY, CDR2 SVGEGT. V lost 5 bases and J 3 bases, leaving 15 bases between the germline ends. In nucleotides, the CDR3 is TGTGCCAGCAGTACCCGGAGAACGGGGACAGATACGCAGTATTTT. It specifies CASSTRRTGTDTQYF.

This clonotype was counted a few times. The gene calls are TRBV28 and TRBJ1-2; D is undetermined. Germline V lookup: CDR1 MDHEN, CDR2 SYDVKM. V shed 6 bases and J shed 0 bases, with 8 bases lying between them. The CDR3 is made up of 13 amino acids. CDR3 DNA sequence: TGTGCCAGCAGCCCGCACCCTAACTATGGCTACACCTTC. Encoded protein: CASSPHPNYGYTF.

This clonotype has just a few counts. The V call is TRBV27, the J call TRBJ2-1, with unresolved D. The end of the DNA aligns better with TRBJ2-7, so the J call may be wrong. Germline assignment: CDR1 MNHEY and CDR2 SMNVEV (reference sequence). The CDR3 has 16 residues. CDR3 sequence (DNA): TGTGCCAGCAGTTTATCTCCACCGATAACCTACAATGAGCAGTACTTC. This encodes CASSLSPPITYNEQYF.

The chain recombines TRBV20-1 with TRBJ2-3; D is perhaps TRBD1 (6 bases). The CDR3 totals 15 residues. Germline CDR1 is DFQATT and CDR2 is SNEGSKA (reference sequence). V shed 6 bases and J shed 2 bases, with 18 bases lying between them. The CDR3: CSAPDRKNSTDTQYF. Here the CDR3 DNA reads TGCAGTGCCCCGGACAGAAAGAACTCCACAGATACGCAGTATTTT.

The chain recombines TRBV7-2 with TRBJ2-3, with TRBD1 matching 8 bases. V lost 6 bases and J lost 2; bases outside the gene matches: 10. This CDR3 contains 16 residues. The V gene's germline CDR1 is SGHTA and CDR2 FQGNSA. Here the CDR3 reads CASRRGTGTTTDTQYF. Here the CDR3 DNA reads TGTGCCAGCAGACGCGGGACAGGAACTACCACAGATACGCAGTATTTT.

CDR3 amino acids: CASSPGLSPYQETQYF. CDR3 coding DNA: TGCGCCAGCAGCCCGGGACTATCACCGTACCAAGAGACCCAGTACTTC. The rearrangement joins TRBV5-1 to TRBJ2-5; 7 bases map to TRBD2. Trimming at V came to 4 bases and at J to 0 bases, leaving 9 bases not matched to a gene. Germline lookup yields CDR1 SGHRS and CDR2 YFSETQ. The CDR3 extends over 16 amino acids. Complete variable domain (other parts from reference TRBV5-1 and TRBJ2-5): KAGVTQTPRYLIKTRGQQVTLSCSPISGHRSVSWYQQTPGQGLQFLFEYFSETQRNKGNFPGRFSGRQFSNSRSEMNVSTLELGDSALYLCASSPGLSPYQETQYFGPGTRLLVL.

The V gene is TRBV7-2, the J gene TRBJ2-6; D could derive from TRBD1 or TRBD2 (5 bases each). V was trimmed by 5 bases and J by 4 bases, leaving 15 bases between them. The CDR3 spans 16 residues. Germline CDR1 reads SGHTA; CDR2 reads FQGNSA. CDR3 residues: CASSKLGAAGANVLTF. The CDR3 DNA reads TGTGCCAGCAGCAAGCTCGGGGCAGCCGGGGCCAACGTCCTGACTTTC.

The chain is built from TRBV6-2 or TRBV6-3 and TRBJ1-2, with no clear D. The CDR3 length is 13 residues. V shed 0 bases and J shed 7 bases, with 9 bases lying between them. Germline V gene lookup returns CDR1 MNHEY and CDR2 SVGEGT. As DNA, the CDR3 is TGTGCCAGCAGTTACTCGTCATCCCTTGGCTACACCTTC. It translates to CASSYSSSLGYTF.

V gene TRBV6-1 combines with J gene TRBJ2-7; possibly TRBD1 or TRBD2 for D (5 bases each). Germline-derived CDR1 and CDR2 are MNHNS and SASEGT. The V end was cut by 8 bases, the J end by 0 bases, with 14 bases between. This CDR3 region has 14 residues. For the CDR3, the DNA is TGTGCCAGCCGAGGGGACGGTCGCTCCTACGAGCAGTACTTC. This sequence encodes CASRGDGRSYEQYF.

The V call is TRBV11-1, the J call TRBJ2-7; D gene unclear. V lost 3 bases and J lost 5, with 5 bases in between. CDR3 length: 11 residues. Per the germline V gene, CDR1 is SGHAT and CDR2 is FQDESV (reference sequence). CDR3 in DNA: TGTGCCAGCAGCTTCTTGAACGAGCAGTACTTC. It yields the protein CASSFLNEQYF.

The V and J genes are TRBV11-2 and TRBJ2-7; tentative D call: TRBD1 (6 bases). With 2 bases removed from V and 7 bases from J, the gap between germline ends came to 21 bases. The CDR3 contains 16 residues. CDR1 and CDR2 (germline): SGHAT, FQNNGV. This CDR3 is CASSLLQGRVGSEQYF. As DNA, the CDR3 is TGTGCCAGCAGCTTACTACAGGGAAGAGTAGGTAGTGAGCAGTACTTC.

The V call is TRBV6-4, the J call TRBJ2-1, with D unclear. This CDR3 comprises 13 residues. The germline gives CDR1 MRHNA, CDR2 SNTAGT. V was clipped by 5 bases and J by 2 bases, with 7 bases between them. CDR3 coding DNA: TGTGCCAGCAGTACAGCAGCCTACAATGAGCAGTTCTTC. Its protein product is CASSTAAYNEQFF.

This clonotype was found a few times. This chain uses TRBV7-2 with TRBJ1-1; D gene ambiguous. Germline CDR1 is SGHTA and CDR2 is FQGNSA. The CDR3 spans 14 residues. V lost 3 bases to trimming and J lost 2 bases, with 10 bases between them. The CDR3 loop reads CASSLILGNTEAFF. CDR3 in DNA: TGTGCCAGCAGCTTGATCCTAGGTAACACTGAAGCTTTCTTT.

A word on this clonotype: Given a much more abundant clone one base away, this may be a read error. The chain carries TRBV12-3 or TRBV12-4 and TRBJ2-5, with D unclear. The CDR3 covers 14 residues. The CDR3 here is CASSLVGNQEAQYF. The CDR3, as DNA: TGTGCCAGCAGTTTAGTAGGGAACCAAGAGGCCCAGTACTTC.

This clonotype has a handful of counts. J is TRBJ1-5 and V is TRBV29-1, with TRBD1 matching over 7 bases. Losses at the gene ends were 7 bases for V and 4 bases for J; bases not matched to a gene: 7. Germline CDR1 SQVTM, CDR2 ANQGSEA. The CDR3 loop spans 13 amino acids. CDR3 sequence: CSGGDRVNQPQHF. DNA for the CDR3: TGCAGCGGGGGGGACAGAGTAAATCAGCCCCAGCATTTT. The entire variable domain, with the rest obtained from reference TRBV29-1 and TRBJ1-5, is as follows: SAVISQKPSRDICQRGTSLTIQCQVDSQVTMMFWYRQQPGQSLTLIATANQGSEATYESGFVIDKFPISRPNLTFSTLTVSNMSPEDSSIYLCSGGDRVNQPQHFGDGTRLSIL.

This clonotype has a handful of counts. The rearrangement joins TRBV7-2 to TRBJ1-2; D possibly corresponds to TRBD1 (6 bases). With 0 bases removed from V and 4 bases from J, the gap between germline ends came to 18 bases. The germline CDR1 and CDR2 sequences are SGHTA and FQGNSA. This CDR3 has 17 residues. CDR3 sequence (DNA): TGTGCCAGCAGCTTAGCGAGTGGACAGCTACTCAGCTATGGCTACACCTTC. As protein: CASSLASGQLLSYGYTF.

The rearrangement links TRBV25-1 to TRBJ1-2; D not certain. The CDR3 runs to 11 residues. Germline V gene sequence: CDR1 MGHDK, CDR2 SYGVNS. V shed 4 bases and J shed 8 bases, with 8 bases lying between them. CDR3 in amino acids: CASSGVGGYTF. The CDR3 coding sequence is TGTGCCAGCAGTGGCGTCGGGGGCTACACCTTC.

In regard to this clonotype: A much larger clone lies a single base off, so this may be a read error. The gene calls are TRBV20-1 and TRBJ2-5; maybe TRBD1 (5 bases). The CDR3 contains 15 residues. The V gene lost 3 bases and the J gene lost 5 bases, with 19 bases spanning the gap. Germline V gives CDR1 DFQATT, CDR2 SNEGSKA (reference sequence). CDR3 in amino acids: CSARKGAGPGETQYF. The CDR3, as DNA: TGCAGTGCTAGGAAAGGGGCAGGGCCAGGGGAGACCCAGTACTTC.

V gene TRBV7-9 combines with J gene TRBJ1-4; tentatively, D is TRBD1 (5 bases). Trimming removed 1 base from V and 3 bases from J, with 9 bases in between. The CDR3 has 15 residues. Germline V lookup: CDR1 SEHNR, CDR2 FQNEAQ (reference sequence). The CDR3 DNA reads as TGTGCCAGCAGCTTAGGCGGGGGTGCTAATGAAAAACTGTTTTTT. This sequence encodes CASSLGGGANEKLFF.

Many counts were recorded for this clonotype. The gene calls are TRBV7-2 and TRBJ2-6, with 8 bases fitting TRBD2. Germline V gene data show CDR1 as SGHTA and CDR2 as FQGNSA. Trimming at V came to 0 bases and at J to 2 bases, leaving 0 bases not matched to a gene. The CDR3 consists of 16 residues. The CDR3 is CASSLAAGAGANVLTF. Here the CDR3 DNA reads TGTGCCAGCAGCTTAGCAGCGGGGGCTGGGGCCAACGTCCTGACTTTC.